The next 17 T cell receptor beta chains were all read from a single sample in a study of blood T cell repertoires in COVID-19. Profiled with immunoSEQ multiplex PCR; TCRdb holds only in-frame clones, not every one. The data hold about 150,000 clones, with 80% to 90% observed a single time. Sequencing was carried out using peripheral blood. These receptors came from a man in his sixties with active or convalescent COVID-19.

V gene TRBV7-2 combines with J gene TRBJ2-1; 9 nucleotides align to TRBD1. CDR1 and CDR2 (germline): SGHTA, FQGNSA. The CDR3 runs to 15 residues. The V segment lost 3 bases and the J segment 7 bases; nucleotides outside the gene matches: 7. In nucleotides, the CDR3 is TGTGCCAGCAGCTTTGACAGGGGGTCAAGAAATGAGCAGTTCTTC. The encoded protein is CASSFDRGSRNEQFF.

The gene calls are TRBV5-4 and TRBJ2-7, with TRBD1 matching over 8 bases. With V trimmed by 2 bases and J by 6 bases, 4 bases remained unmatched. This CDR3 is built from 13 residues. The germline gives CDR1 SGHNT, CDR2 YYREEE (reference sequence). DNA for the CDR3: TGTGCCAGCAGCTTACAGGGGGGTGGCGAGCAGTACTTC. Translating it yields CASSLQGGGEQYF.

This clone was counted a few times. The chain couples TRBV4-2 to TRBJ1-6; 7 bases fit TRBD1. In germline, CDR1 is LGHNA, CDR2 YNFKEQ. V was pared by 0 bases and J by 7 bases, with 3 bases of the junction left unmatched. The CDR3 runs 15 residues. The CDR3 is CASSQDGQENSPLHF. The CDR3 coding sequence is TGTGCCAGCAGCCAAGACGGACAGGAGAATTCACCCCTCCACTTT.

The chain carries TRBV5-4 and TRBJ1-2, with no clear D. The germline V gene has CDR1 SGHNT and CDR2 YYREEE (reference sequence). The CDR3 consists of 15 residues. The germline V and J ends were trimmed by 0 bases and 4 bases, with 13 bases remaining between them. This CDR3 is CASSLVLEQSYGYTF. CDR3 DNA sequence: TGTGCCAGCAGCTTGGTTTTGGAACAGTCCTATGGCTACACCTTC.

This chain connects TRBV28 to TRBJ1-5; TRBD1 matches at 9 bases. Germline-derived CDR1 and CDR2 are MDHEN and SYDVKM. The CDR3 is 17 residues long. Trimming at V came to 5 bases and at J to 2 bases, leaving 10 bases not matched to a gene. The CDR3 loop is CASSPGGTGLGNQPQHF. CDR3 DNA: TGTGCCAGCAGTCCCGGGGGGACAGGGTTGGGCAATCAGCCCCAGCATTTT.

This sequence joins TRBV28 and TRBJ2-1; TRBD1 agrees at 9 bases. This CDR3 is 13 amino acids long. The ends lost 10 bases at V and 10 bases at J; junction bases unmatched: 11. Looked up from germline, CDR1 is MDHEN and CDR2 is SYDVKM. This CDR3 reads CATGNRGRGEQFF. The DNA of the CDR3 is TGTGCCACGGGGAACAGGGGGCGTGGGGAGCAGTTCTTC. The entire variable domain, with the rest obtained from reference TRBV28 and TRBJ2-1, is as follows: DVKVTQSSRYLVKRTGEKVFLECVQDMDHENMFWYRQDPGLGLRLIYFSYDVKMKEKGDIPEGYSVSREKKERFSLILESASTNQTSMYLCATGNRGRGEQFFGPGTRLTVL.

The sample holds a few counts of this clone. The chain joins TRBV20-1 to TRBJ1-1; 8 nucleotides agree with TRBD1. The CDR3 totals 11 residues. CDR1 and CDR2 (germline): DFQATT, SNEGSKA (reference sequence). The CDR3 region is CRGQAGTEAFF. The CDR3 nucleotides are TGCAGGGGACAGGCCGGCACTGAAGCTTTCTTT.

The V gene is TRBV9, the J gene TRBJ1-2; D possibly corresponds to TRBD1 (5 bases). The CDR3 extends over 14 amino acids. V lost 4 bases and J 9 bases, leaving 19 bases between the germline ends. The germline gives CDR1 SGDLS, CDR2 YYNGEE. The CDR3 here is CASSPSGRESSYTF. CDR3 sequence (DNA): TGTGCCAGCAGCCCCTCGGGGCGGGAGTCGAGCTACACCTTC. Drawing the rest from reference TRBV9 and TRBJ1-2, the complete variable domain is DSGVTQTPKHLITATGQRVTLRCSPRSGDLSVYWYQQSLDQGLQFLIQYYNGEERAKGNILERFSAQQFPDLHSELNLSSLELGDSALYFCASSPSGRESSYTFGSGTRLTVV.

The chain uses TRBV24-1 and TRBJ2-5; 7 bases are a match to TRBD1. The CDR3 runs 16 residues. The V gene's germline CDR1 is KGHDR and CDR2 SFDVKD. V shed 1 base, J shed 3 bases, and the junction held 7 bases outside the gene matches. The chain's CDR3 is CATSDLRGGLKETQYF. The CDR3 nucleotides read TGTGCCACCAGTGATTTAAGAGGGGGCTTAAAAGAGACCCAGTACTTC.

J is TRBJ2-5 and V is TRBV7-2; 8 positions match TRBD2. The CDR3 totals 18 residues. Germline CDR1 SGHTA, CDR2 FQGNSA. The V and J ends lost 4 bases and 4 bases, in that order; junction bases with no gene match: 17. The chain's CDR3 is CASSYEAREGWFRETQYF. The CDR3 region has the DNA TGTGCCAGCAGCTACGAGGCCCGGGAGGGATGGTTCAGAGAGACCCAGTACTTC.

The rearrangement links TRBV3-1 (or the pseudogene TRBV3-2) to TRBJ2-2; no clear D gene. The length of the CDR3 is 14 residues. Trimming pared 3 bases from V and 2 bases from J, leaving 7 bases between. The germline V gene encodes CDR1 LGHDT and CDR2 YNNKEL (reference sequence). CDR3 sequence reads: CASSHQKNTGELFF. The CDR3 nucleotides are TGTGCCAGCAGCCATCAGAAAAACACCGGGGAGCTGTTTTTT.

In this sample, this clone turned up many times. J is TRBJ2-1 and V is TRBV7-2; TRBD1 aligns across 8 bases. The CDR3 covers 15 residues. Germline values: CDR1 SGHTA, CDR2 FQGNSA. Trimming took 4 bases from V and 6 from J; bases not matched to a gene: 8. The CDR3 region has the DNA TGTGCCAGCAGCTATCGGACAGGGTCCCTCAATGAGCAGTTCTTC. Amino acids: CASSYRTGSLNEQFF.

The V and J genes are TRBV9 and TRBJ2-2; D might be TRBD2 (6 bases). Trimming cost V 0 bases and J 4 bases, with 13 bases left between them. Per germline, CDR1 SGDLS and CDR2 YYNGEE. This CDR3 is 16 amino acids long. For the CDR3, the DNA is TGTGCCAGCAGCGTAGCTGATAGCGGACTCACCGGGGAGCTGTTTTTT. Translation: CASSVADSGLTGELFF.

For this clone: An end of the junction differs from the germline gene, which may be a read error. CDR3 coding DNA: TGTGCCAGCTCACCCGGGACAGGCCAACCGGACTTC. Its translation is CASSPGTGQPDF. V and J are TRBV18 and TRBJ2-7; 8 bases fit TRBD1. This CDR3 region has 12 residues. Germline assignment: CDR1 KGHSH and CDR2 LQKENI.

CDR3 protein: CASSSGDVSGNTIYF. DNA of the CDR3: TGTGCCAGTAGTTCAGGCGACGTCTCTGGAAACACCATATATTTT. The chain couples TRBV19 to TRBJ1-3; D unclear. Germline V lookup: CDR1 LNHDA, CDR2 SQIVND (reference sequence). This CDR3 is built from 15 residues. V was shortened by 5 bases and J by 0 bases, with 11 bases between the two germline ends.

Here the CDR3 reads CASSAGLGITGELFF. The CDR3 DNA sequence: TGTGCCAGCAGCGCCGGACTCGGAATCACCGGGGAGCTGTTTTTT. This chain connects TRBV11-2 to TRBJ2-2; tentatively, D is TRBD2 (5 bases). The CDR3 is 15 residues long. V was shortened by 5 bases and J by 4 bases, with 14 bases between the two germline ends. Germline CDR1 reads SGHAT; CDR2 reads FQNNGV. The whole variable domain, filled in from reference TRBV11-2 and TRBJ2-2, reads EAGVAQSPRYKIIEKRQSVAFWCNPISGHATLYWYQQILGQGPKLLIQFQNNGVVDDSQLPKDRFSAERLKGVDSTLKIQPAKLEDSAVYLCASSAGLGITGELFFGEGSRLTVL.

The chain recombines TRBV5-1 with TRBJ2-7, with a tentative D call TRBD2 (7 bases). CDR1 is SGHRS, CDR2 YFSETQ, per germline. This CDR3 is 15 amino acids long. The V and J ends lost 3 bases and 3 bases respectively, with 16 bases between them. The CDR3 loop reads CASSWGAGGYYEQYF. CDR3 nucleotides: TGCGCCAGCAGCTGGGGGGCCGGGGGGTACTACGAGCAGTACTTC.